This paragraph reports one T cell receptor beta chain. Its antigen is not yet known. Per-nucleotide qualities are absent, and no much larger clonotype sits a single base away. The library was prepared using the immunoSEQ multiplex PCR assay. The clones in this table, taken by TCRdb from immuneACCESS, are in-frame only. Not every clone is retained; where verified, under half of the shortfall comes from an unresolved V gene, and the cause of the rest is unknown. The sample table shows about 34,000 clones, and around 80% are seen once. The top ten hold approximately 3.6% of the sample. CDR1 MGHRA and CDR2 YSYEKL are derived from the germline V gene. The CDR3, from cysteine to phenylalanine, totals 15 residues. The CDR3 DNA has 45 bases and is translated from base 1. For every enrolled patient, mismatch repair deficiency was confirmed by either polymerase chain reaction or immunohistochemistry. A few patients who responded to pembrolizumab therapy underwent TCR sequencing. Pembrolizumab PD-1 blockade was prospectively tested in advanced mismatch repair-deficient cancers, regardless of tissue of origin, in the phase II trial. Peripheral blood T cell samples were serially collected before and at multiple times after PD-1 blockade was started. Blood sampling times were expressed in weeks after the first pembrolizumab dose.

These data come from a study of PD-1 blockade in mismatch repair-deficient tumors (dated by TCRdb to the late 2010s). Some background on the complete study: Between late 2013 and September 2016, more than 75 consecutive patients with some 12 mismatch repair-deficient cancer types, all previously treated and progressing, were enrolled in the trial. Deep sequencing of TCR CDR3 regions was used to track tumor-associated T cell clones in peripheral blood of patients responding to PD-1 blockade.

General findings and caveats noted by the study authors: Rapid expansion after pembrolizumab followed by contraction, generally before radiologic responses, was shown by tumor-resident clones, which were often undetectable in blood before treatment.

The V and J genes are TRBV4-1 and TRBJ2-5, and TRBD2 may be the D gene, going by 6 matching bases. The J call is doubtful: the DNA matches TRBJ2-7 better. Sequenced material: PBMCs, taken approximately 6 weeks after starting pembrolizumab. The TCR comes from an adult with mismatch repair-deficient cancer. The DNA sequence is TGCGCCAGCAGCCAAGGGAGGGAGGTTCCCTACGAGCAGTACTTC. Translation gives CASSQGREVPYEQYF.